A single sample gave rise to the 30 T cell receptor beta chains below, sequenced in a study of T cell repertoires in aging, cancer and after chemotherapy. TRB rearrangements spanning V, D and J were amplified using mixed TRB-A/B primers. TCRdb used MiXCR to reprocess the multiplex PCR reads, holding one entry per CDR3 protein. The data contain fewer than 6,500 distinct CDR3 sequences, roughly 25% of them singletons. TCR beta rearrangements were amplified from peripheral blood genomic DNA. Sequenced sample: blood. Receptors originate from a human donor with a solid tumor.

This clonotype has a handful of counts. V is TRBV12-3 or TRBV12-4 and J is TRBJ2-5, with D perhaps TRBD1 or TRBD2 (6 bases each). The CDR3 contains 15 residues. The V end lost 2 bases, the J end lost 5 bases, and 15 bases lay between the germline ends. In DNA form, the CDR3 reads TGTGCCAGCAGTTTATTGAGGGGGGCAGGGGAGACCCAGTACTTC. Translating gives CASSLLRGAGETQYF.

Only a few counts were recorded for this clonotype. The chain recombines TRBV7-2 with TRBJ2-5; TRBD2 matches 11 bases. There are 17 residues in the CDR3. The germline V gene encodes CDR1 SGHTA and CDR2 FQGNSA. V trimming: 4 bases; J trimming: 5 bases; junction bases outside the gene matches: 12. CDR3 nucleotides: TGTGCCAGCAGCTCTAGCCCAACTAGCGGGAGCAAGGAGACCCAGTACTTC. Amino acids: CASSSSPTSGSKETQYF.

The V and J genes are TRBV18 and TRBJ1-1; 8 nucleotides agree with TRBD1. V shed 8 bases, J shed 7 bases, and the junction held 6 bases outside the gene matches. Germline values: CDR1 KGHSH, CDR2 LQKENI. The CDR3 length is 12 residues. The CDR3 DNA sequence: TGTGCCAGCGCCTGGGGACAGGATGAAGCTTTCTTT. Amino acids: CASAWGQDEAFF.

This clonotype is labeled medium-sized. The CDR3 sequence is CASRTRELNTEAFF. The DNA for the CDR3 is TGTGCCAGCAGAACCAGGGAGTTGAACACTGAAGCTTTCTTT. The V and J genes are TRBV11-1 and TRBJ1-1; tentative D call: TRBD1 (5 bases). The germline V gene has CDR1 SGHAT and CDR2 FQDESV (reference sequence). The CDR3 has 14 amino acids. Trimming stripped 6 bases from V and 0 bases from J, with 11 bases between.

Relative to its sample, this clonotype is medium-sized (0.01 to 0.1%). The chain joins TRBV27 to TRBJ2-7; D remains ambiguous. The CDR3 has 11 residues. Trimming cost V 7 bases and J 3 bases, with 7 bases left between them. CDR1 is MNHEY, CDR2 SMNVEV, per germline (reference sequence). CDR3 sequence (DNA): TGTGCCAGCACCCCCCGCTACGAGCAGTACTTC. Translation gives CASTPRYEQYF.

The chain uses TRBV27 and TRBJ1-6; 12 nucleotides match TRBD1. CDR3 length: 20 residues. V shed 2 bases and J 9 bases; nucleotides not matched to a gene: 17. From germline, CDR1 is MNHEY and CDR2 SMNVEV (reference sequence). The CDR3 spells CASSLGPGQGAAGVRSPLHF. The CDR3 DNA sequence: TGTGCCAGCAGTTTAGGCCCGGGACAGGGGGCCGCGGGGGTACGTTCACCCCTCCACTTT.

About this clonotype itself: At one end the junction does not follow the germline gene, possibly because of a read error. The gene calls are TRBV6-5 and TRBJ1-5, with 7 bases aligning to TRBD1. The CDR3 runs to 16 residues. Looked up from germline, CDR1 is MNHEY and CDR2 is SVGAGI. The CDR3 is CASSDPGQELNQPQHF. CDR3 bases: TGCGCCAGCAGTGACCCCGGACAGGAACTCAATCAGCCCCAGCATTTT.

The chain has TRBV7-9 and TRBJ2-5; 10 bases fit TRBD1. The V gene end was trimmed by 5 bases and the J gene end by 2 bases; junction bases not matched to a gene: 8. CDR1 and CDR2 from the germline V gene are SEHNR and FQNEAQ (reference sequence). The CDR3 contains 16 residues. This CDR3 reads CASSDRGRGGQETQYF. CDR3 DNA: TGTGCCAGCAGCGACAGGGGGCGCGGGGGTCAAGAGACCCAGTACTTC. The whole variable domain, filled in from reference TRBV7-9 and TRBJ2-5, reads DTGVSQNPRHKITKRGQNVTFRCDPISEHNRLYWYRQTLGQGPEFLTYFQNEAQLEKSRLLSDRFSAERPKGSFSTLEIQRTEQGDSAMYLCASSDRGRGGQETQYFGPGTRLLVL.

This clonotype is medium-sized in the sample. The rearrangement uses TRBV27 and TRBJ1-5; no reliable D call. CDR3 length equals 18 residues. Germline CDR1 and CDR2: MNHEY and SMNVEV (reference sequence). Trimming removed 5 bases at V and 0 bases at J, with 20 bases between. The CDR3 protein is CASSLQPRSGYSNQPQHF. The CDR3 DNA reads TGTGCCAGCAGTCTGCAGCCTCGGTCTGGCTATAGCAATCAGCCCCAGCATTTT.

This clonotype is medium-sized (0.01 to 0.1%). J is TRBJ2-7 and V is TRBV6-5; 9 bases fit TRBD2. The CDR3 loop spans 13 amino acids. The germline V gene encodes CDR1 MNHEY and CDR2 SVGAGI. V shed 7 bases and J 11 bases; nucleotides not matched to a gene: 12. The CDR3 is CASNTGGSGSEYF. DNA of the CDR3: TGTGCCAGCAACACCGGTGGTAGCGGGAGTGAGTACTTC.

The chain joins TRBV6-1 to TRBJ1-5; TRBD1 is a possible D gene (6 bases). Per the germline V gene, CDR1 is MNHNS and CDR2 is SASEGT. This CDR3 spans 16 amino acids. The germline V and J ends were trimmed by 6 bases and 4 bases, with 19 bases remaining between them. In DNA form, the CDR3 reads TGTGCCAGCAGCGAGAGCTACCGGGACAAGAATCAGCCCCAGCATTTT. It encodes CASSESYRDKNQPQHF.

This clonotype was seen more than once but under ten times. This chain connects TRBV6-6 to TRBJ1-4; D might be TRBD1 (6 bases). Per the germline V gene, CDR1 is MNHNY and CDR2 is SVGAGI (reference sequence). The ends were cut back, 4 bases at V and 5 bases at J, with 14 bases in the middle. The CDR3 runs 15 residues. CDR3 in amino acids: CASSSHLTGNEKLFF. CDR3 DNA sequence: TGTGCCAGCAGTTCTCATCTAACAGGGAATGAAAAACTGTTTTTT.

Written as DNA, the CDR3 is TGCGCCAGCAGCCAAGGGGAGGGGTGGGGGGGAGATGAGCAGTTCTTC. This codes for CASSQGEGWGGDEQFF. This sequence joins TRBV4-3 and TRBJ2-1, with 7 nucleotides matching TRBD2. This CDR3 is 16 amino acids long. V lost 1 base, J lost 8 bases, and 11 bases stayed unmatched. Germline V lookup: CDR1 LGHNA, CDR2 YSLEER.

This rearrangement joins TRBV6-1 to TRBJ1-1; tentative D call: TRBD1 (6 bases). This CDR3 is 17 amino acids long. V was pared by 0 bases and J by 6 bases, with 20 bases between. CDR1 and CDR2 from the germline V gene are MNHNS and SASEGT. CDR3 loop: CASSEAFPPARGPEAFF. The CDR3 nucleotides are TGTGCCAGCAGTGAAGCGTTCCCGCCGGCACGGGGGCCTGAAGCTTTCTTT.

The chain joins TRBV28 to TRBJ2-7; the match to TRBD1 covers 9 bases. The germline V gene has CDR1 MDHEN and CDR2 SYDVKM. Trimming removed 6 bases from V and 3 bases from J; junction bases left unmatched: 9. The CDR3 totals 15 residues. The CDR3, as DNA: TGTGCCAGCAGCCTGGGGGACAGGGTATTCTACGAGCAGTACTTC. Translation: CASSLGDRVFYEQYF.

This chain joins TRBV7-4 and TRBJ2-1, with 11 positions matching TRBD2. V trimming: 2 bases; J trimming: 6 bases; junction bases outside the gene matches: 3. The CDR3 is 15 residues long. Germline loops: CDR1 SGHVT, CDR2 SQSDAQ. The CDR3 is CASSLTSGSLNEQFF. The CDR3 DNA reads TGTGCCAGCAGCTTAACTAGCGGGAGTCTCAATGAGCAGTTCTTC.

By its share, this clonotype is medium-sized. The gene calls are TRBV15 and TRBJ2-1, with D uncertain. This CDR3 is 15 amino acids long. V dropped 3 bases and J dropped 5 bases, with 14 bases sitting between them. CDR1 and CDR2 from the germline V gene are LNHNV and YYDKDF (reference sequence). The CDR3, as DNA: TGTGCCACCAGCAGGGCTGACTGGTGGAACAATGAGCAGTTCTTC. Protein product: CATSRADWWNNEQFF.

This clonotype is deemed medium-sized. The chain combines TRBV19 with TRBJ1-5; perhaps TRBD1 as D (6 bases). CDR3 length: 14 amino acids. Trimming cost V 8 bases and J 3 bases, with 14 bases left between them. Looked up from germline, CDR1 is LNHDA and CDR2 is SQIVND (reference sequence). CDR3 amino acids: CASRMTGSNQPQHF. Here the CDR3 DNA reads TGTGCCAGTCGAATGACAGGATCCAATCAGCCCCAGCATTTT.

This clonotype was picked up a small number of times. This sequence joins TRBV28 and TRBJ2-2; weak D call: TRBD2 (6 bases). This CDR3 contains 14 residues. V was clipped by 4 bases and J by 7 bases, with 13 bases between them. Per germline, CDR1 MDHEN and CDR2 SYDVKM. The CDR3 DNA reads TGTGCCAGCAGTTCCCCCCCGGGGGTCGGGGAGCTGTTTTTT. This translates into CASSSPPGVGELFF.

Relative to its sample, this clonotype is medium-sized (0.01 to 0.1%). The rearrangement joins TRBV12-3 or TRBV12-4 to TRBJ2-1; D is uncertain. V lost 5 bases and J lost 0, with 11 bases in between. CDR3 length: 15 residues. The CDR3: CASSKSASSYNEQFF. CDR3 nucleotide sequence: TGTGCCAGCAGTAAGTCGGCCAGCTCCTACAATGAGCAGTTCTTC.

By its share, this clonotype is medium-sized. The rearrangement links TRBV6-5 to TRBJ2-7; TRBD1 matches 7 bases. With 6 bases clipped from V and 3 bases from J, the junction kept 8 bases outside the gene matches. The CDR3 is 14 residues long. CDR1 and CDR2 from the germline V gene are MNHEY and SVGAGI. Here the CDR3 reads CASSVDRADYEQYF. Written as DNA, the CDR3 is TGTGCCAGCAGCGTAGACAGGGCGGACTACGAGCAGTACTTC.

Sample share makes this clonotype medium-sized. The chain uses TRBV6-1 and TRBJ2-7, with a weak D call TRBD2 (5 bases). Germline CDR1 and CDR2: MNHNS and SASEGT. The CDR3 totals 14 residues. The V end was cut by 3 bases, the J end by 1 base, with 10 bases between. CDR3: CASSDEGPSYEQYF. The DNA of the CDR3 is TGTGCCAGCAGTGATGAGGGTCCTTCCTACGAGCAGTACTTC.

By sample share, this clonotype is medium-sized. The chain is built from TRBV6-2 or TRBV6-3 and TRBJ2-5, with D hard to call. The CDR3 length is 13 residues. With 2 bases removed from V and 2 bases from J, the gap between germline ends came to 6 bases. CDR1 is MNHEY and CDR2 is SVGEGT in the germline V gene. The CDR3 coding sequence is TGTGCCAGCAGTTACGCCCCTCAAGAGACCCAGTACTTC. This translates into CASSYAPQETQYF.

This chain uses TRBV27 with TRBJ1-1; 7 bases are shared with TRBD1. Germline V CDR1 and CDR2: MNHEY, SMNVEV (reference sequence). The length of the CDR3 is 14 residues. V shed 6 bases, J shed 4 bases, and the junction held 8 bases outside the gene matches. The CDR3 bases are TGTGCCAGCAGCCGACAGGGAACGTCCACTGAAGCTTTCTTT. Its protein product is CASSRQGTSTEAFF.

This clonotype was found a few times. This rearrangement joins TRBV7-9 to TRBJ1-6; D unclear. The CDR3 runs 11 residues. Germline V gene data show CDR1 as SEHNR and CDR2 as FQNEAQ (reference sequence). Trimming took off 3 bases at V and 16 bases at J, with 10 bases between the two ends. The chain's CDR3 is CASSFSTHLHF. As DNA, the CDR3 is TGTGCCAGCAGCTTCAGCACACATCTCCACTTT. The entire variable domain, with the rest obtained from reference TRBV7-9 and TRBJ1-6, is as follows: DTGVSQNPRHKITKRGQNVTFRCDPISEHNRLYWYRQTLGQGPEFLTYFQNEAQLEKSRLLSDRFSAERPKGSFSTLEIQRTEQGDSAMYLCASSFSTHLHFGNGTRLTVT.

This clonotype is classed as medium-sized. The V and J genes are TRBV27 and TRBJ2-2; D not certain. This CDR3 has 15 residues. Germline CDR1 MNHEY, CDR2 SMNVEV (reference sequence). The germline V and J ends were trimmed by 0 bases and 4 bases, with 9 bases remaining between them. CDR3 sequence: CASSLSLISTGELFF. The CDR3 DNA reads as TGTGCCAGCAGTTTATCCCTGATTTCCACCGGGGAGCTGTTTTTT.

The chain combines TRBV28 with TRBJ2-1; 9 positions match TRBD2. J gave up 6 bases and V 3 bases, and 3 bases lay outside the gene matches. The V gene's germline CDR1 is MDHEN and CDR2 SYDVKM. The CDR3 has 14 amino acids. The CDR3 sequence is CASSLTSGSNEQFF. CDR3 nucleotides: TGTGCCAGCAGTTTGACTAGCGGTTCCAATGAGCAGTTCTTC.

By sample share, this clonotype is medium-sized. This chain connects TRBV27 to TRBJ2-3; D call uncertain. With 5 bases removed from V and 5 bases from J, the gap between germline ends came to 11 bases. Germline V gene sequence: CDR1 MNHEY, CDR2 SMNVEV (reference sequence). The CDR3 runs to 13 residues. The CDR3, as DNA: TGTGCCAGCAGTCCCGATATAGGAGATACGCAGTATTTT. This sequence encodes CASSPDIGDTQYF.

This clonotype is classed as medium-sized (0.01 to 0.1%). This rearrangement joins TRBV5-6 to TRBJ2-1, with TRBD2 identical over 8 bases. The junction had 9 bases not matched to a gene; V was cut back by 6 bases and J by 7 bases. The V gene's germline CDR1 is SGHDT and CDR2 YYEEEE. This CDR3 is built from 14 residues. In DNA, the CDR3 is TGTGCCAGCATCGGGGGGGGAGGGGGGAATGAGCAGTTCTTC. Translating it yields CASIGGGGGNEQFF.

The gene calls are TRBV11-2 and TRBJ2-7, with 10 bases identical to TRBD2. V lost 1 base, J lost 3 bases, and 6 bases stayed unmatched. Germline lookup yields CDR1 SGHAT and CDR2 FQNNGV. The CDR3 sequence is 16 residues long. The CDR3 region is CASSLVGASGSYEQYF. The CDR3 DNA follows: TGTGCCAGCAGCTTAGTCGGGGCTAGCGGGAGCTACGAGCAGTACTTC. The variable domain in full, with the rest retrieved from reference TRBV11-2 and TRBJ2-7, is EAGVAQSPRYKIIEKRQSVAFWCNPISGHATLYWYQQILGQGPKLLIQFQNNGVVDDSQLPKDRFSAERLKGVDSTLKIQPAKLEDSAVYLCASSLVGASGSYEQYFGPGTRLTVT.